A selection of T cell receptor beta chains follows, all from one sample in a study of blood T cell repertoires in COVID-19. Here immunoSEQ multiplex PCR was the method, and the copy in TCRdb shows in-frame clones only, minus some. The sample lists roughly 120,000 clones; around 68% were seen once. Sequencing was carried out using peripheral blood. The receptor set was obtained from an older woman with acute or convalescent COVID-19. Both conserved end residues are part of each CDR3. The D gene is left open where the match is weak. Only part of the rows carry a size: once, few, many, or a class if the clone is expanded.

V gene,D gene,J gene,clone size,CDR3 protein,CDR3 DNA
TRBV3-1/TRBV3-2,NA,TRBJ1-3,NA,CASSPSSVATIYF,TGTGCCAGCAGCCCCAGTTCAGTAGCCACCATATATTTT
TRBV4-3,NA,TRBJ1-1,NA,CASSHRTSGRVF,TGCGCCAGCAGCCACAGGACGTCGGGGAGGGTCTTT
TRBV5-5,TRBD1,TRBJ2-7,NA,CASSKGDRPTYEQYF,TGTGCCAGCAGCAAAGGGGACAGGCCCACCTACGAGCAGTACTTC
TRBV24-1,TRBD1,TRBJ1-1,NA,CATSDFGDRGAFF,TGTGCCACCAGTGATTTTGGGGACAGGGGAGCTTTCTTT
TRBV7-8,NA,TRBJ1-1,NA,CASSLRGPGGTEAFF,TGTGCCAGCAGCTTACGGGGTCCGGGAGGGACTGAAGCTTTCTTT
TRBV7-9,NA,TRBJ2-1,NA,CASSELTGPSYNEQFF,TGTGCCAGCAGCGAGCTAACAGGGCCTTCCTACAATGAGCAGTTCTTC
TRBV24-1,NA,TRBJ1-2,NA,CATSVDGGGGYTF,TGTGCCACCAGTGTTGACGGGGGTGGTGGCTACACCTTC
TRBV7-2,TRBD1,TRBJ1-4,once,CASSSGQGNEKLFF,TGTGCCAGCAGCTCGGGACAGGGGAATGAAAAACTGTTTTTT
TRBV5-1,NA,TRBJ1-2,once,CASSFGDSQPWDGYTF,TGCGCCAGCAGCTTTGGCGACTCCCAGCCCTGGGATGGCTACACCTTC
TRBV5-1,NA,TRBJ2-1,NA,CASTDRGGSEQFF,TGCGCCAGCACCGACAGGGGAGGGAGTGAGCAGTTCTTC
TRBV19,TRBD1,TRBJ1-2,NA,CASRGQVNYGYTF,TGTGCCAGCCGAGGACAGGTTAACTATGGCTACACCTTC
TRBV9,NA,TRBJ1-5,few,CASSVSSGGNQPQHF,TGTGCCAGCAGCGTATCATCAGGGGGCAATCAGCCCCAGCATTTT
TRBV24-1,NA,TRBJ1-3,NA,CATSDPTTGSGNTIYF,TGTGCCACCAGTGATCCTACTACAGGGTCTGGAAACACCATATATTTT
TRBV29-1,TRBD1,TRBJ1-2,NA,CSGGQGANYGYTF,TGCAGCGGCGGACAGGGAGCTAACTATGGCTACACCTTC
TRBV28,TRBD1,TRBJ2-7,NA,CASSFTWRDRGNEQYF,TGTGCCAGCAGTTTTACATGGCGGGACAGGGGGAACGAGCAGTACTTC
TRBV19,NA,TRBJ2-7,few,CASRETATNLAYEQYF,TGTGCCAGCAGAGAGACAGCCACTAACCTAGCCTACGAGCAGTACTTC
TRBV5-1,TRBD1,TRBJ1-1,NA,CASSGQGADTEAFF,TGCGCCAGCAGCGGACAGGGGGCCGACACTGAAGCTTTCTTT
TRBV18,TRBD1,TRBJ1-1,NA,CASFSGQGNTEAFF,TGTGCCAGCTTCAGCGGACAGGGTAACACTGAAGCTTTCTTT
TRBV4-1,NA,TRBJ2-5,few,CASSQEGGVALYQETQYF,TGCGCCAGCAGCCAAGAAGGGGGGGTAGCCCTGTACCAAGAGACCCAGTACTTC
TRBV19,TRBD1,TRBJ1-5,NA,CASRRGQGTHQPQHF,TGTGCCAGTAGGAGGGGACAGGGCACACATCAGCCCCAGCATTTT
TRBV30,NA,TRBJ1-5,few,CAWTKAGPQHF,TGTGCCTGGACTAAAGCGGGGCCCCAGCATTTT
TRBV7-9,TRBD1,TRBJ1-2,NA,CASSLGTGGGYGYTF,TGTGCCAGCAGCCTCGGGACAGGGGGCGGCTATGGCTACACCTTC
TRBV10-3,TRBD2,TRBJ2-5,NA,CAISVTSGVQETQYF,TGTGCCATCAGTGTGACTAGCGGGGTCCAAGAGACCCAGTACTTC
TRBV6-2/TRBV6-3,NA,TRBJ2-1,NA,CASSSPTLKQFF,TGTGCCAGCAGCTCCCCTACCCTGAAGCAGTTCTTC